The clone carrying this T cell receptor beta chain was recorded once. The sample is drawn from a study of identifying expanded T cells in peripheral blood. Profiled with immunoSEQ multiplex PCR; TCRdb holds only in-frame clones, not every one. The repertoire consists of 120,000 or so clones, with more than 80% occurring once and the leading ten covering 3.3%. In germline, CDR1 is SGHTA, CDR2 FQGTGA. Trimming removed 1 base at V and 1 base at J, with 10 bases between. CDR3 length equals 15 residues. Sequencing was done on a sample of blood. This TCR was recovered from a person between 18 and 75 years old in good health. The chain joins TRBV7-3 to TRBJ2-5; D possibly uses TRBD1 or TRBD2 (5 bases each). DNA for the CDR3: TGTGCCAGCAGCTTAATGAGGGGAGCCCAAGAGACCCAGTACTTC. Encoded protein: CASSLMRGAQETQYF. Full variable domain (outside the CDR3, taken from reference TRBV7-3 and TRBJ2-5): GAGVSQTPSNKVTEKGKYVELRCDPISGHTALYWYRQSLGQGPEFLIYFQGTGAADDSGLPNDRFFAVRPEGSVSTLKIQRTERGDSAVYLCASSLMRGAQETQYFGPGTRLLVL.